Presented here are 7 T cell receptor beta chains from one specimen sequenced in a study of shared clonotypes between healthy human individuals. Sequencing was performed with immunoSEQ multiplex PCR; in TCRdb, only in-frame clones are kept and a portion is missing. The table records about 1.5 million clones, 95% to 99% of them present only once. Sequencing was carried out using naive CD4+ T cells sorted from blood. Subset in this sample: CD45RA+ positively selected. These receptors were taken from a young man in good health.

This CDR3 reads CASTWGNMNTEAFF. Written as DNA, the CDR3 is TGTGCCAGCACTTGGGGGAATATGAACACTGAAGCTTTCTTT. The V gene is TRBV6-1, the J gene TRBJ1-1; the D gene is possibly TRBD1 (5 bases). CDR3 size: 14 residues. Trimming removed 7 bases at V and 0 bases at J, with 12 bases between. Per germline, CDR1 MNHNS and CDR2 SASEGT.

This chain connects TRBV5-4 to TRBJ2-6; TRBD1 matches 11 bases. CDR3 length: 16 amino acids. Trimming at V came to 3 bases and at J to 3 bases, leaving 2 bases not matched to a gene. Per germline, CDR1 SGHNT and CDR2 YYREEE (reference sequence). CDR3 loop: CASSWDRGSGANVLTF. CDR3 nucleotides: TGTGCCAGCAGCTGGGACAGGGGGAGTGGGGCCAACGTCCTGACTTTC.

This CDR3 is CASRTEGVNTGELFF. The CDR3 DNA follows: TGTGCCAGCCGGACCGAGGGGGTGAACACCGGGGAGCTGTTTTTT. V and J are TRBV9 and TRBJ2-2; the D gene is possibly TRBD1 (6 bases). V gave up 7 bases and J gave up 1 base, with 14 bases separating them. This CDR3 spans 15 amino acids. In germline, CDR1 is SGDLS, CDR2 YYNGEE.

Details on this clone: This sample includes further DNA sequences coding for the same CDR3. This chain connects TRBV20-1 to TRBJ2-7, with D unclear. The germline V and J ends were trimmed by 3 bases and 4 bases, with 7 bases remaining between them. The germline V gene encodes CDR1 DFQATT and CDR2 SNEGSKA (reference sequence). The length of the CDR3 is 11 residues. CDR3 loop: CSASPRYEQYF. The CDR3 coding sequence is TGCAGTGCTAGTCCCCGTTACGAGCAGTACTTC.

The V and J genes are TRBV5-1 and TRBJ2-7; D ambiguous. The germline V gene encodes CDR1 SGHRS and CDR2 YFSETQ. The germline V and J ends were trimmed by 3 bases and 3 bases, with 10 bases remaining between them. The CDR3 loop spans 13 amino acids. CDR3: CASSSVHDYEQYF. Written as DNA, the CDR3 is TGCGCCAGCAGCTCCGTTCACGACTACGAGCAGTACTTC.

V gene TRBV10-3 combines with J gene TRBJ2-2, with D perhaps matching TRBD2 (6 bases). Deletions cut 7 bases from V and 7 bases from J, with 10 bases between. The V gene's germline CDR1 is ENHRY and CDR2 SYGVKD. The CDR3 length is 12 residues. CDR3 in DNA: TGTGCCATCACCGGACTATTCGGGGAGCTGTTTTTT. It encodes CAITGLFGELFF.

The chain joins TRBV5-4 to TRBJ1-1; D is uncertain. Germline V gene lookup returns CDR1 SGHNT and CDR2 YYREEE (reference sequence). The CDR3 sequence is 16 residues long. Trimming cost V 0 bases and J 2 bases, with 14 bases left between them. The CDR3 coding sequence is TGTGCCAGCAGCTTGGTAGGAGGGCCGGCAAACACTGAAGCTTTCTTT. This encodes CASSLVGGPANTEAFF.